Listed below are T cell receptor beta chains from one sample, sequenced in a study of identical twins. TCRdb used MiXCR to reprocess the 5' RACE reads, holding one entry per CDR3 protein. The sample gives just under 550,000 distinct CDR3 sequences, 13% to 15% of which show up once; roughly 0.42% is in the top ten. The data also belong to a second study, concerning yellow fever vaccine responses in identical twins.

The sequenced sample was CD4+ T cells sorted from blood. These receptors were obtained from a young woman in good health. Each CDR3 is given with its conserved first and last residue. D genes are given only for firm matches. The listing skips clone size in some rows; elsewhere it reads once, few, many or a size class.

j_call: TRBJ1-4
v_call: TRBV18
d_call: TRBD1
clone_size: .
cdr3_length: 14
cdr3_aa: CASSWTGGGEKLFF
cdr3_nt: TGTGCCAGCTCATGGACAGGGGGTGGTGAAAAACTGTTTTTT

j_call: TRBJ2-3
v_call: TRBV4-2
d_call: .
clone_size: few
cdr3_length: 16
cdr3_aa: CASSQDRSGSTDTQYF
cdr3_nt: TGTGCCAGCAGCCAAGATAGAAGTGGAAGCACAGATACGCAGTATTTT

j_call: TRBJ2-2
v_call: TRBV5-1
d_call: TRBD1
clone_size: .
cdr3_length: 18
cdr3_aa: CASSLRGQAFANTGELFF
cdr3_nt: TGCGCCAGCAGCTTGAGGGGACAGGCCTTCGCGAACACCGGGGAGCTGTTTTTT

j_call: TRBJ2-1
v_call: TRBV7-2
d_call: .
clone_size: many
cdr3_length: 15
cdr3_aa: CASSLLSGVGNEQFF
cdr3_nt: TGTGCCAGCAGCTTACTGAGCGGTGTGGGGAATGAGCAGTTCTTC

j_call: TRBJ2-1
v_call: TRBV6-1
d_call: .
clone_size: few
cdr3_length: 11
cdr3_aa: CASSGQYHQFF
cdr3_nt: TGTGCCAGCAGTGGGCAGTACCACCAGTTCTTC

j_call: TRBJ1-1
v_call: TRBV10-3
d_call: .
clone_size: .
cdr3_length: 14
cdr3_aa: CAIRRVSRGTEAFF
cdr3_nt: TGTGCCATCAGGCGGGTCTCAAGGGGCACTGAAGCTTTCTTT

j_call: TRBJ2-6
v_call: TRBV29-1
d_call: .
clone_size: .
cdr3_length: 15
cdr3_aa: CSVEGGESGANVLTF
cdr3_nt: TGCAGCGTTGAAGGGGGGGAATCTGGGGCCAACGTCCTGACTTTC

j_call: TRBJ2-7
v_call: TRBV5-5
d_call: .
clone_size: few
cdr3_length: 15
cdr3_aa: CASSLAAPVSYEQYF
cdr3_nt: TGTGCCAGCAGCTTGGCCGCCCCGGTCTCCTACGAGCAGTACTTC

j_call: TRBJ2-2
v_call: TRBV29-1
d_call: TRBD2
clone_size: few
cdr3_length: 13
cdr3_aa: CSVGTSGTGELFF
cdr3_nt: TGCAGCGTCGGGACTAGTGGGACCGGGGAGCTGTTTTTT

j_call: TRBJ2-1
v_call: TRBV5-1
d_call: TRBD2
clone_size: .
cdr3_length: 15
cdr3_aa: CASSLTGGGHNEAFF
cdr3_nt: TGCGCCAGCAGCCTCACGGGGGGGGGACACAATGAGGCGTTCTTC

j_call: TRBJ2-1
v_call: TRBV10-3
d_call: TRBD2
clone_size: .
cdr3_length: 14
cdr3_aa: CAIGPGTRDNEQFF
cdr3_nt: TGTGCCATCGGCCCCGGGACTAGGGACAATGAGCAGTTCTTC

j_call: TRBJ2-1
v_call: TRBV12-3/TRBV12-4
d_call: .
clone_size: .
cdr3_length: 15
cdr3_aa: CASSLGGIVRNEQFF
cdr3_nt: TGTGCCAGCAGTTTGGGCGGGATAGTTCGGAATGAGCAGTTCTTC

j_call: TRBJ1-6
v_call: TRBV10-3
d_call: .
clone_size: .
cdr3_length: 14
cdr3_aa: CAISGEDRNSPLHF
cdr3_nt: TGTGCCATCAGTGGAGAGGACAGAAATTCACCCCTCCACTTT

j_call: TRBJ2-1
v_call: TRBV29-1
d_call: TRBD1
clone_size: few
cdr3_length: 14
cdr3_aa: CSVIPGQGRNEQFF
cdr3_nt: TGCAGCGTTATACCGGGACAGGGGCGTAATGAGCAGTTCTTC

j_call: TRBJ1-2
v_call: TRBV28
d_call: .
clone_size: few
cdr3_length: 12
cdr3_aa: CASRAPNYGYTF
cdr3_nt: TGTGCCAGTCGGGCCCCCAACTATGGCTACACCTTC

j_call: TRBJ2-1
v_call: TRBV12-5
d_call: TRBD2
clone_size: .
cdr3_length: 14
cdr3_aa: CASGLVGGGSEQFF
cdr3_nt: TGTGCTAGTGGTTTGGTCGGGGGGGGGTCTGAGCAGTTCTTC

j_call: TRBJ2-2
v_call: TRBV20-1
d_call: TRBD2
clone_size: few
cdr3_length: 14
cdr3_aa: CSAVRLAGTGELFF
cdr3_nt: TGCAGTGCCGTTAGACTAGCGGGAACCGGGGAGCTGTTTTTT

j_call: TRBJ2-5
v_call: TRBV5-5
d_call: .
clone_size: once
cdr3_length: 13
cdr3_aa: CASMLGWIETQYF
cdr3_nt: TGTGCCAGCATGTTGGGTTGGATAGAGACCCAGTACTTC

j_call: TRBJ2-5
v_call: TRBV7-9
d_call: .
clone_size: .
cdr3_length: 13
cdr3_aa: CASSLEAQETQYF
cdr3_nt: TGTGCCAGCAGCTTAGAAGCGCAAGAGACCCAGTACTTC

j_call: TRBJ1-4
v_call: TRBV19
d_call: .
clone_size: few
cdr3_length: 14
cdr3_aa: CASSSWTENEKLFF
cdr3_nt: TGTGCCAGTAGTTCTTGGACAGAGAATGAAAAACTGTTTTTT

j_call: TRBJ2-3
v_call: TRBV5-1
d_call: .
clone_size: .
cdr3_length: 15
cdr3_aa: CASSLDGGGYDTQYF
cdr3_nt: TGCGCCAGCAGCTTGGACGGAGGGGGTTACGATACGCAGTATTTT

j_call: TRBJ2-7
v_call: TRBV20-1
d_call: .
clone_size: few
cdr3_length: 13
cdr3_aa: CSASKQGFYEQYF
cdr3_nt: TGCAGTGCTAGTAAACAGGGATTCTACGAGCAGTACTTC

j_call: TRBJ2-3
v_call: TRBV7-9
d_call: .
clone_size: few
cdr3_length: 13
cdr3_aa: CASSLEGQIHQYF
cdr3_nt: TGTGCCAGCAGCTTAGAGGGGCAGATACATCAGTATTTT

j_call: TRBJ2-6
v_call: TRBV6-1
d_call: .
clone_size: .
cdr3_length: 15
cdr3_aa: CASSTSLSGANVLTF
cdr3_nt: TGTGCCAGCAGTACCAGCCTCTCTGGGGCCAACGTCCTGACTTTC

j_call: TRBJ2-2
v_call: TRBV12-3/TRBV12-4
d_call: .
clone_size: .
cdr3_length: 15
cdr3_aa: CASSGTAGNTGELFF
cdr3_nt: TGTGCCAGCAGTGGGACTGCGGGAAACACCGGGGAGCTGTTTTTT

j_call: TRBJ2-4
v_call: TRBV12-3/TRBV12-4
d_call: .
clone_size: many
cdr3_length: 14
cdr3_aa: CASSRRTDKNIQYF
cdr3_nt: TGTGCCAGCAGCCGTCGGACAGACAAAAACATTCAGTACTTC

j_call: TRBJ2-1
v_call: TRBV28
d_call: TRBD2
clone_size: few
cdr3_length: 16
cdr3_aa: CASRQVGTSGHNEQFF
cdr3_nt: TGTGCCAGCAGACAAGTAGGGACTAGCGGACACAATGAGCAGTTCTTC

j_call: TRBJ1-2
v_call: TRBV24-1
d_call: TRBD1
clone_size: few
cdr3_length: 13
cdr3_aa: CATSGGAGYGYIF
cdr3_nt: TGTGCCACCTCAGGGGGCGCTGGCTATGGCTACATCTTC

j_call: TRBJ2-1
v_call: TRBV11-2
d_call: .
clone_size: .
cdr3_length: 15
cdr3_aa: CASSLGVGVGNEQFF
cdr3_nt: TGTGCCAGCAGCTTAGGTGTGGGAGTGGGCAATGAGCAGTTCTTC

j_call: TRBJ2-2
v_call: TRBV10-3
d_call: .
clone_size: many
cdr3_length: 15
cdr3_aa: CAISDRPPNTGELFF
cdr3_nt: TGTGCCATCAGCGACAGACCACCAAACACCGGGGAGCTGTTTTTT

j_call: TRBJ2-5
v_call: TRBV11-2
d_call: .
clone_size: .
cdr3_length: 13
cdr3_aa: CASSLEPQETQYF
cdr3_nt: TGTGCCAGCAGCTTAGAGCCCCAAGAGACCCAGTACTTC

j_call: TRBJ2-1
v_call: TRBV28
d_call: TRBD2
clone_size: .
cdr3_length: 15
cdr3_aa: CASRYPSGRHNEQFF
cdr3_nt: TGTGCCAGCAGATATCCTAGCGGGAGGCACAATGAGCAGTTCTTC

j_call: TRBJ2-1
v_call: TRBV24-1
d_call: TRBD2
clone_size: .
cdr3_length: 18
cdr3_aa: CATSDPRTSGRTYNEQFF
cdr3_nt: TGTGCCACCAGTGATCCCCGGACTAGCGGGCGAACCTACAATGAGCAGTTCTTC

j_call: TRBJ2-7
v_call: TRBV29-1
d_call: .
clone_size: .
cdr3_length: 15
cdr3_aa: CSVKSVGRRAYEQYF
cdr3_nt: TGCAGCGTGAAGTCGGTGGGTCGTCGAGCATACGAGCAGTACTTC

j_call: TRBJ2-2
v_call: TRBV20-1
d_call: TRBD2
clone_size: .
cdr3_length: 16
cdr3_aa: CSARGLAGGPSGELFF
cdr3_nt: TGCAGTGCTAGGGGACTAGCGGGAGGGCCCTCCGGGGAGCTGTTTTTT

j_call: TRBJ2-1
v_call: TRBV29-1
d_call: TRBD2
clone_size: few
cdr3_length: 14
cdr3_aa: CSARGTSGGGEQFF
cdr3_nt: TGCAGCGCCAGGGGGACTAGCGGGGGCGGTGAGCAGTTCTTC

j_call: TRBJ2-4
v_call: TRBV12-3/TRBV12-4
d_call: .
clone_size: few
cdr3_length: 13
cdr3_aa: CASSLRWGDIQYF
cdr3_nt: TGTGCCAGCAGTTTAAGGTGGGGAGACATTCAGTACTTC

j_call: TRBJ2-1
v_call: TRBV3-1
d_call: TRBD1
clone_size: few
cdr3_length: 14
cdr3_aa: CASSLSDRANEQFF
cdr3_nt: TGTGCCAGCAGCCTATCTGACAGGGCAAATGAGCAGTTCTTC

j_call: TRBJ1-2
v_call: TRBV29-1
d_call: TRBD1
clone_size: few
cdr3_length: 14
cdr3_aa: CSVGTGTGGAGYTF
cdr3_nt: TGCAGCGTGGGTACCGGGACAGGGGGCGCTGGCTACACCTTC

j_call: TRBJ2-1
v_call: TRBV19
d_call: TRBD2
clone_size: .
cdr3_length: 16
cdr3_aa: CASSSFSGSTHNEQFF
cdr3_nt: TGTGCCAGTAGTTCCTTCAGCGGGAGTACCCACAATGAGCAGTTCTTC

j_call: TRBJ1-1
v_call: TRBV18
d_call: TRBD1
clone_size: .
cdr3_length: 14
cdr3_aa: CASSQTGGETEAFF
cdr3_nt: TGTGCCAGCTCACAAACAGGGGGCGAAACTGAAGCTTTCTTT

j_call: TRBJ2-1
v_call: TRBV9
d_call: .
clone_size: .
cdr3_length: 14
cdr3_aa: CASSTRDPVYEQFF
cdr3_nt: TGTGCCAGCAGCACAAGGGACCCGGTATATGAGCAGTTCTTC

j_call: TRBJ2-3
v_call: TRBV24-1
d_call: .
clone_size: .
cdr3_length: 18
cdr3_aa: CATSDLRTSGPSTDTQYF
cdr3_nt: TGTGCCACCAGTGATTTGCGGACCTCAGGACCGAGCACAGATACGCAGTATTTT

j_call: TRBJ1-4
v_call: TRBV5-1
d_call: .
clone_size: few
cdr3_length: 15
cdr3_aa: CASSSAGRSNEKLFF
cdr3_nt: TGCGCCAGCAGCTCGGCGGGGCGTTCTAATGAAAAACTGTTTTTT

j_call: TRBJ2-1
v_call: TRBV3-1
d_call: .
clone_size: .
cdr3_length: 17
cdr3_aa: CASSQGGIGGPYNEQFF
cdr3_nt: TGTGCCAGCAGCCAAGGGGGGATCGGGGGGCCTTACAATGAGCAGTTCTTC

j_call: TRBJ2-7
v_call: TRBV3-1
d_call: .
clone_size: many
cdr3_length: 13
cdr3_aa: CASSQEGIYEQYF
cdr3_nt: TGTGCCAGCAGCCAAGAAGGCATCTACGAGCAGTACTTC

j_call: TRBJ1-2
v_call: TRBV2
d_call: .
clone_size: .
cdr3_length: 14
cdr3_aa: CASHAENTGYGYTF
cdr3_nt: TGTGCCAGCCACGCTGAAAACACAGGGTATGGCTACACCTTC

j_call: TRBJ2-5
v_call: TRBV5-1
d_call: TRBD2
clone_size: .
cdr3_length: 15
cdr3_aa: CASGTGLAGEETQYF
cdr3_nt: TGCGCCAGCGGCACGGGACTAGCGGGAGAAGAGACCCAGTACTTC

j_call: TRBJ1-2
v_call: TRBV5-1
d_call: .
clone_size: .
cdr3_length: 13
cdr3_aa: CASSLGTELLYTF
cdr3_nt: TGCGCCAGCAGCTTAGGGACGGAGCTTCTCTACACCTTC

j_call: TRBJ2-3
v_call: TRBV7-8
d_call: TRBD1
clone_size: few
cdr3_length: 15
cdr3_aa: CASSLAGQHTDTQYF
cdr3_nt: TGTGCCAGCAGCTTAGCGGGACAGCACACAGATACGCAGTATTTT

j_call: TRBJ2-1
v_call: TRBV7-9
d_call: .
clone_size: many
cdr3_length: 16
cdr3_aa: CASIRWPGSSYNEQFF
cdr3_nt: TGTGCCAGCATCAGATGGCCGGGAAGCTCCTACAATGAGCAGTTCTTC